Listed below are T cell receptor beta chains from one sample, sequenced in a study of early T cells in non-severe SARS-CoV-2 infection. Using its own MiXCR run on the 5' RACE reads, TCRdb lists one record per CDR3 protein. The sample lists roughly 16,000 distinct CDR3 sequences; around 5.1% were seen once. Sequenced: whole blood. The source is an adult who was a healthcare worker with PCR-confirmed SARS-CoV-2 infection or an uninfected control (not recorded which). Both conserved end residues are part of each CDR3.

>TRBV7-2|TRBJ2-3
CASSLEQLTDTQYF
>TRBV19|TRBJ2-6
CASSGRWNSGANVLTF
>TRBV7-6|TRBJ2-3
CASSSRGTDTQYF
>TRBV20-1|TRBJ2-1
CSARDRGVNEQFF
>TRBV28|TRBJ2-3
CASISGHSTDTQYF
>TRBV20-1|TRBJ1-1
CSASDRFKNTEAFF
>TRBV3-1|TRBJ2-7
CASSRVGEQYF
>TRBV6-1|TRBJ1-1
CASGPGTGVTEAFF
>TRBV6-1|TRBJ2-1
CASSSTGGNEQFF
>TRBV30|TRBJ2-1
CAGRNRGPYNEQFF
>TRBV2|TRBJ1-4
CASSPTGPATNEKLFF
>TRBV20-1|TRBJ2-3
CSARDPTSPTDTQYF
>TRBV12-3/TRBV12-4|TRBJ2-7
CASSRGMDSYEQYF
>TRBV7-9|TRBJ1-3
CASSLAGNTIYF
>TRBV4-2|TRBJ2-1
CASSQEPGASSHNEQFF
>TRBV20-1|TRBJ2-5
CSALTSGETQYF
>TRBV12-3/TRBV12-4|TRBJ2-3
CASSLAGVSTDTQYF
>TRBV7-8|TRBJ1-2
CASSLGRGYTF
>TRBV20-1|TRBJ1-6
CSASPRQESSYNSPLHF
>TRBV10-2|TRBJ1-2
CASSGGTDYGYTF
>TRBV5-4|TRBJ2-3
CASSLALVDTQYF
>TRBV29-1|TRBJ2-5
CSSRGVGETQYF
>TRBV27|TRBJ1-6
CASGSYNSPLHF
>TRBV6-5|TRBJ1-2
CASSYTGQGSGYTF
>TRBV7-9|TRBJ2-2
CASSADRGSTGELFF
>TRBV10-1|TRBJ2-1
CASSEGPTLFF
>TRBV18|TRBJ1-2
CASSPPGQGRAVGYTF
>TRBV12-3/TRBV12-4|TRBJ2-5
CASSLMGAMQETQYF
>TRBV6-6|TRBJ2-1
CASSPDFYNEQFF
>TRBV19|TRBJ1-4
CASSIELLRGANEKLFF
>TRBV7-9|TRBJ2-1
CASSPGSRGLAGKNEQFF
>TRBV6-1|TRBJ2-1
CASSDVLGNNEQFF
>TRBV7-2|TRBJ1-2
CASSSYVGYGYTF
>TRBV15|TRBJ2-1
CATSRVAGRPYNEQFF
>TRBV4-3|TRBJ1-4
CASSLRGREEEKLFF
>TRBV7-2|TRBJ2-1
CASGSNEQFF
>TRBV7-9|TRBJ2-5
CASSLISASYQETQYF
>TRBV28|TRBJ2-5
CASSRDKGAQYF
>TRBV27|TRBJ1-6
CASSSPLRDRNSPLHF
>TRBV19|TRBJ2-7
CASSIGLGSEQYF
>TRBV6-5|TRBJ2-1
CASRGTDPYNEQFF
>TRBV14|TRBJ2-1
CASSQSQGIRVDYNEQFF
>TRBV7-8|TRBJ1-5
CASSQVRRAYQPQHF
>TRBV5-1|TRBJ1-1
CASSSGTTHPNTEAFF
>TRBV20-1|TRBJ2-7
CSATGTSDYEQYF
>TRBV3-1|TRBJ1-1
CASSRPGQGPNTEAFF
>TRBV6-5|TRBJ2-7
CASSYSYTQPSYEQYF
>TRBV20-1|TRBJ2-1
CSARDLRVYNEQFF
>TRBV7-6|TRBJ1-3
CASSSPGQDSGNTIYF
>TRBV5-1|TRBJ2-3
CASSLDKFVLAGNTDTQYF
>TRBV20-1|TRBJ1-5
CSARWTGVNQPQHF
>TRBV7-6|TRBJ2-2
CANSLGVRELFF
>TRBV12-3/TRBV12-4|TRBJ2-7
CASSLLRHYEQYF
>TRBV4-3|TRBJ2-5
CASSQGGGSIRQETQYF
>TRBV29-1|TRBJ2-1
CSVRLAATYNEQFF
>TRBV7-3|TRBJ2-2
CASSPSGANTGELFF
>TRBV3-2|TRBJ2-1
CASSHRDYRNSNEQFF